Listed here are 8 T cell receptor beta chains from one sample, sequenced in a study of PD-1 blockade in mismatch repair-deficient tumors. The protocol was immunoSEQ multiplex PCR, while the TCRdb copy is restricted to in-frame clones and leaves out a portion. The profile covers approximately 60,000 clones, with 88% appearing a single time and approximately 15% taken by the ten largest. The sample here was peripheral blood, taken 52 weeks after starting pembrolizumab. The receptor source for this set is an adult with mismatch repair-deficient cancer.

V gene TRBV11-1 combines with J gene TRBJ2-7, with 10 nucleotides matching TRBD2. The trim removed 7 bases at V and 2 bases at J, leaving 11 bases unmatched. Germline V CDR1 and CDR2: SGHAT, FQDESV (reference sequence). This CDR3 contains 16 residues. The CDR3 loop reads CASTLSGGAGPYEQYF. The CDR3, as DNA: TGTGCCAGCACCCTAAGCGGGGGGGCCGGTCCCTACGAGCAGTACTTC. Based on the CDR3 plus reference TRBV11-1 and TRBJ2-7, the full variable domain is EAEVAQSPRYKITEKSQAVAFWCDPISGHATLYWYRQILGQGPELLVQFQDESVVDDSQLPKDRFSAERLKGVDSTLKIQPAELGDSAMYLCASTLSGGAGPYEQYFGPGTRLTVT.

This chain uses TRBV21-1 with TRBJ1-4; the table's D call of TRBD1 was not tested on the DNA. TRBV21-1 is a pseudogene. The CDR3 has 18 residues. The CDR3, as DNA: TGTGCCAGCAGGCCTAACCGGACAGGGAGTCCAACTAATGAAAAACTGTTTTTT. Amino acid sequence: CASRPNRTGSPTNEKLFF.

The V call is TRBV9, the J call TRBJ2-3; a possible D gene is TRBD1 (5 bases). Germline V gives CDR1 SGDLS, CDR2 YYNGEE. Trimming pared 4 bases from V and 0 bases from J, leaving 15 bases between. The CDR3 runs to 16 residues. The CDR3 spells CASSRFTGLSTDTQYF. CDR3 in DNA: TGTGCCAGCAGCCGATTTACAGGTCTCAGCACAGATACGCAGTATTTT.

The V gene is TRBV7-9, the J gene TRBJ2-1; D gene uncertain. Per germline, CDR1 SEHNR and CDR2 FQNEAQ (reference sequence). The CDR3 contains 16 residues. The ends were cut back, 0 bases at V and 5 bases at J, with 14 bases in the middle. The CDR3 coding sequence is TGTGCCAGCAGCTTAGCGCTTGCACACCGGGACAATGAGCAGTTCTTC. Protein product: CASSLALAHRDNEQFF. The whole variable domain, filled in from reference TRBV7-9 and TRBJ2-1, reads DTGVSQNPRHKITKRGQNVTFRCDPISEHNRLYWYRQTLGQGPEFLTYFQNEAQLEKSRLLSDRFSAERPKGSFSTLEIQRTEQGDSAMYLCASSLALAHRDNEQFFGPGTRLTVL.

The chain couples TRBV30 to TRBJ2-7; D is possibly TRBD1 or TRBD2 (5 bases each). CDR1 GTSNPN and CDR2 SVGIG come from the germline V gene (reference sequence). V lost 4 bases, J lost 0 bases, and 16 bases lay in between. The CDR3 runs 15 residues. CDR3 sequence: CAWTSGGYGSYEQYF. As DNA, the CDR3 is TGTGCCTGGACAAGTGGGGGATACGGCTCCTACGAGCAGTACTTC.

The genes are TRBV6-5 and TRBJ1-1; 11 bases are shared with TRBD1. After removal of 5 bases from V and 4 bases from J, the junction contained 3 bases not matched to a gene. Looked up from germline, CDR1 is MNHEY and CDR2 is SVGAGI. The CDR3 runs to 14 residues. CDR3 coding DNA: TGTGCCAGCAGTAGGACAGGGGGCACCACTGAAGCTTTCTTT. Translation gives CASSRTGGTTEAFF.

The chain links TRBV27 to TRBJ2-1; 12 bases align to TRBD2. This CDR3 is built from 16 residues. The V segment lost 5 bases and the J segment 4 bases; nucleotides outside the gene matches: 6. From germline, CDR1 is MNHEY and CDR2 SMNVEV (reference sequence). CDR3 sequence reads: CASSPLAGGPYNEQFF. The CDR3 region has the DNA TGTGCCAGCAGTCCCCTAGCGGGAGGGCCGTACAATGAGCAGTTCTTC.

The chain combines TRBV9 with TRBJ1-4; perhaps TRBD1 as D (6 bases). The CDR3 sequence is 16 residues long. CDR1 and CDR2 (germline): SGDLS, YYNGEE. V was pared by 3 bases and J by 8 bases, with 20 bases between. CDR3 nucleotide sequence: TGTGCCAGCAGCGCGACAGGATATGGGGGGACCGAAAAACTGTTTTTT. Protein sequence: CASSATGYGGTEKLFF.